These 2 T cell receptor beta chains came from one sample sequenced in a study of regulatory T cells in long-lasting Graves disease. As to time point: persistent/refractory GD, antithyroid drugs over 5 years with positive TRAb. The authors made the TCR library using RNA they extracted from PBMCs. For TCR beta, libraries came from iRepertoire HTBI primers and Arm-PCR of CDR3 regions. TCRdb passed the multiplex PCR reads through MiXCR, listing each CDR3 protein once. The sample yields approximately 380,000 distinct CDR3 sequences, around 20% seen once. The sequencing used peripheral blood mononuclear cells (PBMCs), collected when the disease was refractory, from a patient treated with antithyroid drugs. Receptors were obtained from a female donor with Graves disease.

This clonotype was observed a few times. This chain connects TRBV27 to TRBJ2-3; TRBD1 matches 9 bases. V trimming: 6 bases; J trimming: 4 bases; junction bases outside the gene matches: 11. The CDR3 runs 16 residues. Germline CDR1 and CDR2: MNHEY and SMNVEV (reference sequence). This CDR3 is CASSQQGALLADTQYF. DNA for the CDR3: TGTGCCAGCAGCCAACAGGGGGCTTTGTTAGCAGATACGCAGTATTTT.

This clonotype has at least ten counts. The chain links TRBV28 to TRBJ1-2; D not certain. The CDR3 loop spans 13 amino acids. V lost 6 bases and J lost 8, with 16 bases in between. Germline-derived CDR1 and CDR2 are MDHEN and SYDVKM. CDR3 nucleotides: TGTGCCAGCAGCCCGGATTTCTCTCGAGGCTACACCTTC. Translation: CASSPDFSRGYTF.